This TCR beta chain was recorded in a study of radiotherapy plus CTLA-4 blockade in lung cancer. The repertoire was sequenced with immunoSEQ multiplex PCR; TCRdb's copy has only in-frame clones and lacks some. The sample includes over 35,000 clones, around 77% seen only once; the top ten take about 2.6%. Per the germline V gene, CDR1 is SGHTA and CDR2 is FQGNSA. V lost 2 bases and J 1 base, leaving 23 bases between the germline ends. There are 19 residues in the CDR3. The rearrangement links TRBV7-2 to TRBJ1-1, with D unclear. Sequencing was performed on peripheral blood, taken from a patient treated with radiotherapy plus ipilimumab. The receptor's source is a human donor with non-small cell lung cancer whose response to radiotherapy plus ipilimumab could not be evaluated. The CDR3 sequence is CASSLPSDTTVLRNTEAFF. The CDR3 DNA reads as TGTGCCAGCAGCTTACCTAGCGACACAACCGTCTTGAGGAACACTGAAGCTTTCTTT.